This T cell receptor beta chain was captured by sequencing in a study of CD8 T cells in ankylosing spondylitis. Study results and caveats: The study looked at matched synovial fluid samples from ankylosing spondylitis patients. Disease-linked clones were reported to be significantly enriched there.

Each CDR3 protein gets one entry after TCRdb re-called the 5' RACE reads with MiXCR. The repertoire holds 40,000 to 55,000 distinct CDR3 sequences, 7.4% seen once, with approximately 8% in the top ten. This clonotype appeared many times. Its antigen is not known. V was pared by 2 bases and J by 0 bases, with 10 bases of the junction left unmatched. The CDR3 runs to 17 residues. Germline loops: CDR1 SGHRS, CDR2 YFSETQ. The rearrangement links TRBV5-1 to TRBJ1-1; 7 bases line up with TRBD1. Material: blood, either unsorted or a sorted T cell fraction (not recorded which). The TCR was taken from a female donor with ankylosing spondylitis or in good health (not recorded which). CDR3 residues: CASSLMDRSRMNTEAFF. The CDR3 DNA sequence: TGCGCCAGCAGCTTAATGGACAGGTCCCGCATGAACACTGAAGCTTTCTTT.